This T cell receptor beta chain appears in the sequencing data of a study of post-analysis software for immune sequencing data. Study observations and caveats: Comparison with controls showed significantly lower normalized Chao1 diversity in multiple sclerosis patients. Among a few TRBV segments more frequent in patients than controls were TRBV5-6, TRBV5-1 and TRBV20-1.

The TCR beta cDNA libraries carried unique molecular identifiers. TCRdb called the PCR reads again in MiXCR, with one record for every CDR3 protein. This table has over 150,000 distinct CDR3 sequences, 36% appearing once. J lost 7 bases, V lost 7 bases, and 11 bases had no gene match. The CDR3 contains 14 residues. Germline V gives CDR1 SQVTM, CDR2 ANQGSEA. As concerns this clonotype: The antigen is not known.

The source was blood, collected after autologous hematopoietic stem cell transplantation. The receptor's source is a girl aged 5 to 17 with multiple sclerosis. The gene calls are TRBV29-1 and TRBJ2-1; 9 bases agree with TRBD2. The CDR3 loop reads CSARVGTSMNEQFF. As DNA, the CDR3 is TGCAGCGCCCGGGTTGGGACTAGCATGAATGAGCAGTTCTTC.